Presented here are 8 T cell receptor beta chains from one specimen sequenced in a study of cytomegalovirus exposure and HLA in healthy donors. The PCR employed 60 Vbeta primers together with 13 Jbeta primers. Repertoires were generated with immunoSEQ multiplex PCR, while TCRdb's copy carries only in-frame clones and drops some. In the table there are approximately 120,000 clones, 81% of which are singletons. Sequencing was done on a sample of PBMCs. These receptors were obtained from a man aged 18-30 years in good health and CMV-seropositive.

This chain uses TRBV7-8 with TRBJ1-1, with 10 positions matching TRBD1. Per the germline V gene, CDR1 is SGHVS and CDR2 is FQNEAQ. J lost 9 bases, V lost 6 bases, and 13 bases had no gene match. CDR3 length: 15 amino acids. The CDR3: CASSLERTGGSKAFF. CDR3 in DNA: TGTGCCAGCAGTCTAGAAAGGACAGGGGGTTCCAAAGCTTTCTTT.

This CDR3 reads CASSMTDTGELFF. The DNA of the CDR3 is TGTGCCAGCAGCATGACAGACACCGGGGAGCTGTTTTTT. The chain recombines TRBV9 with TRBJ2-2, with D possibly being TRBD1 (5 bases). With 4 bases removed from V and 3 bases from J, the gap between germline ends came to 7 bases. Germline values: CDR1 SGDLS, CDR2 YYNGEE. The CDR3 has 13 residues. The full variable domain, in which reference TRBV9 and TRBJ2-2 provide the parts outside the CDR3, is DSGVTQTPKHLITATGQRVTLRCSPRSGDLSVYWYQQSLDQGLQFLIQYYNGEERAKGNILERFSAQQFPDLHSELNLSSLELGDSALYFCASSMTDTGELFFGEGSRLTVL.

There are a few counts of this clone. This CDR3 reads CASSHLGEQGNHYGYTF. Written as DNA, the CDR3 is TGCGCCAGCAGCCATCTGGGGGAACAGGGAAACCACTATGGCTACACCTTC. The rearrangement uses TRBV4-3 and TRBJ1-2, with D maybe TRBD1 (6 bases). V lost 3 bases, J lost 3 bases, and 20 bases lay in between. The CDR3 spans 17 residues. Germline V gene data show CDR1 as LGHNA and CDR2 as YSLEER.

This chain uses TRBV11-2 with TRBJ1-5; a weak D match, TRBD1 (5 bases). Germline CDR1 and CDR2: SGHAT and FQNNGV. Trimming removed 1 base from V and 1 base from J, with 17 bases in between. The CDR3 loop spans 18 amino acids. The CDR3 DNA follows: TGTGCCAGCAGCTTAGGTCCGAGTGGGGGGTGGAGCAATCAGCCCCAGCATTTT. Translation gives CASSLGPSGGWSNQPQHF.

The gene calls are TRBV2 and TRBJ1-1; D not resolved. The V and J ends lost 3 bases and 7 bases respectively, with 12 bases between them. The CDR3 contains 13 residues. Germline loops: CDR1 SNHLY, CDR2 FYNNEI. CDR3 loop: CASSDGREGEAFF. DNA of the CDR3: TGTGCCAGCAGTGACGGGAGGGAAGGTGAAGCTTTCTTT.

CDR3: CASSGGAGELFF. The DNA for the CDR3 is TGTGCCAGCAGCGGGGGAGCCGGGGAGCTGTTTTTT. The chain employs TRBV9 and TRBJ2-2; D is perhaps TRBD2 (5 bases). V dropped 3 bases and J dropped 6 bases, with 6 bases sitting between them. This CDR3 has 12 amino acids. Germline CDR1 reads SGDLS; CDR2 reads YYNGEE.

V and J are TRBV28 and TRBJ2-7; 11 nucleotides agree with TRBD1. The CDR3 loop spans 17 amino acids. The trim removed 0 bases at V and 0 bases at J, leaving 4 bases unmatched. CDR1 and CDR2 (germline): MDHEN, SYDVKM. DNA of the CDR3: TGTGCCAGCAGTTTATGGAGGGGGACAGGGGGCTCCTACGAGCAGTACTTC. Its protein product is CASSLWRGTGGSYEQYF.

The chain carries TRBV7-2 and TRBJ2-7; TRBD2 is a possible D gene (6 bases). The germline V and J ends were trimmed by 1 base and 7 bases, with 11 bases remaining between them. The CDR3 has 13 residues. In germline, CDR1 is SGHTA, CDR2 FQGNSA. CDR3 DNA: TGTGCCAGCAGCTTAGTGTTGAGCGGGGAGCAGTACTTC. This translates into CASSLVLSGEQYF.